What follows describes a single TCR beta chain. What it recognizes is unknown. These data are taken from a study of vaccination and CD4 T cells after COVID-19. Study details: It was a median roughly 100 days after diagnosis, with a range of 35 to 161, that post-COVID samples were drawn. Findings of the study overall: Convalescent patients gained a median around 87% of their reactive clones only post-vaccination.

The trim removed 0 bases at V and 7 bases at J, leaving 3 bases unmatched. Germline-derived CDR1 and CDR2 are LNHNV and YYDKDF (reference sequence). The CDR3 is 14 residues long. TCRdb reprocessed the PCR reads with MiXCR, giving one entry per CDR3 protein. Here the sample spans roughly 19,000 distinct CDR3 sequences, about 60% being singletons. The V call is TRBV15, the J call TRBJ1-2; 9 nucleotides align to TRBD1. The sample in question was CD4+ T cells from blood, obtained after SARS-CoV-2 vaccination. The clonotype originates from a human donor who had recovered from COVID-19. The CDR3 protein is CATSRDRDRAGYTF. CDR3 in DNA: TGTGCCACCAGCAGAGATCGGGACAGGGCTGGCTACACCTTC.